A single sample is the source of the 27 T cell receptor beta chains below, sequenced in a study of shared clonotypes between healthy human individuals. Using immunoSEQ multiplex PCR, the repertoire was profiled, and TCRdb retains in-frame clones only, with some absent. Here the sample spans 1,500,000 or so clones, approximately 96% being singletons. Sequencing was done on a sample of naive CD4+ T cells sorted from blood. Subset in this sample: CD45RA+ positively selected. The receptors derive from a man aged 30 to 39 in good health.

A note on this clone: One end of the junction is discordant with germline, which a read error may explain. This chain links TRBV5-4 with TRBJ1-1; possibly TRBD1 for D (6 bases). Germline assignment: CDR1 SGHNT and CDR2 YYREEE (reference sequence). The CDR3 consists of 14 residues. The CDR3 bases are TGCGCCAGCAGCCAAGAAACAGGGTCCACTGAAGCTTTCTTT. Translation gives CASSQETGSTEAFF. Combining the CDR3 with reference TRBV5-4 and TRBJ1-1 gives the whole variable domain ETGVTQSPTHLIKTRGQQVTLRCSSQSGHNTVSWYQQALGQGPQFIFQYYREEENGRGNFPPRFSGLQFPNYSSELNVNALELDDSALYLCASSQETGSTEAFFGQGTRLTVV.

This chain uses TRBV18 with TRBJ1-2; a possible D gene is TRBD1 (5 bases). The CDR3 contains 13 residues. CDR1 is KGHSH, CDR2 LQKENI, per germline. V was clipped by 2 bases and J by 8 bases, with 12 bases between them. The CDR3 DNA reads TGTGCCAGCTCACCAGCCGGGGCGCGCGGCTACACCTTC. This codes for CASSPAGARGYTF. Full variable domain (missing parts from reference TRBV18 and TRBJ1-2): NAGVMQNPRHLVRRRGQEARLRCSPMKGHSHVYWYRQLPEEGLKFMVYLQKENIIDESGMPKERFSAEFPKEGPSILRIQQVVRGDSAAYFCASSPAGARGYTFGSGTRLTVV.

This chain joins TRBV6-6 and TRBJ1-1; D is unclear. CDR1 MNHNY and CDR2 SVGAGI come from the germline V gene (reference sequence). V lost 11 bases to trimming and J lost 0 bases, with 13 bases between them. This CDR3 has 13 amino acids. CDR3 region: CAGKGGLNTEAFF. The CDR3 DNA sequence: TGTGCCGGCAAAGGCGGGCTGAACACTGAAGCTTTCTTT.

The V call is TRBV5-1, the J call TRBJ2-5, with D perhaps TRBD1 or TRBD2 (5 bases each). Trimming stripped 0 bases from V and 1 base from J, with 10 bases between. The CDR3 is 15 amino acids. The germline CDR1 and CDR2 sequences are SGHRS and YFSETQ. CDR3 in DNA: TGCGCCAGCAGCTTGGGGGACCAAGCCCAAGAGACCCAGTACTTC. This translates into CASSLGDQAQETQYF.

The V and J genes are TRBV5-1 and TRBJ2-5; D remains unclear. The CDR3 runs to 14 residues. V was cut by 0 bases and J by 5 bases, with 11 bases left in between. CDR1 and CDR2 from the germline V gene are SGHRS and YFSETQ. CDR3 nucleotide sequence: TGCGCCAGCAGCTTGGACTGGTTCGGGGAGACCCAGTACTTC. Encoded protein: CASSLDWFGETQYF.

The J gene is TRBJ2-7, the V gene TRBV6-1, with TRBD1 as a possible D gene (6 bases). Trimming cost V 6 bases and J 5 bases, with 17 bases left between them. There are 14 residues in the CDR3. Per the germline V gene, CDR1 is MNHNS and CDR2 is SASEGT. The chain's CDR3 is CASRGATSLHEQYF. CDR3 bases: TGTGCCAGCAGGGGGGCAACTAGTCTCCACGAGCAGTACTTC.

The rearrangement joins TRBV7-2 to TRBJ2-1; 8 positions agree with TRBD2. This CDR3 comprises 16 residues. Germline V gene sequence: CDR1 SGHTA, CDR2 FQGNSA. With V trimmed by 5 bases and J by 7 bases, 13 bases remained unmatched. In DNA form, the CDR3 reads TGTGCCAGCAGCCCGATGCCGGGACTAGGCAAAAATGAGCAGTTCTTC. Translated, it gives CASSPMPGLGKNEQFF.

The chain combines TRBV5-8 with TRBJ2-3, with TRBD2 identical over 10 bases. V dropped 4 bases and J dropped 4; count of bases not matched to a gene: 6. Germline V gene lookup returns CDR1 SGHTS and CDR2 YDEGEE. This CDR3 region has 15 residues. This CDR3 is CASSVGTSVPDTQYF. In DNA, the CDR3 is TGTGCCAGCAGCGTAGGGACTAGCGTCCCAGATACGCAGTATTTT.

V is TRBV7-6 and J is TRBJ2-7, with a weak D call TRBD2 (5 bases). CDR3 length equals 15 residues. Trimming shortened V by 2 bases and J by 6 bases, and 17 bases separated the two germline ends. Germline V gene sequence: CDR1 SGHVS, CDR2 FNYEAQ. The CDR3 DNA reads TGTGCCAGCAGCTTAATCTCTAGTCAACGGGGCGAGCAGTACTTC. It encodes CASSLISSQRGEQYF.

The CDR3 DNA follows: TGCGCCAGCAGCCCGAACCGGGGGGCCGGCGAGCAGTACTTC. Translation: CASSPNRGAGEQYF. The chain links TRBV4-3 to TRBJ2-7; a weak D match, TRBD2 (7 bases). The germline V and J ends were trimmed by 4 bases and 6 bases, with 16 bases remaining between them. Germline-derived CDR1 and CDR2 are LGHNA and YSLEER. The CDR3 loop spans 14 amino acids.

The chain combines TRBV2 with TRBJ2-1, with 7 bases lining up with TRBD2. Trimming at V came to 6 bases and at J to 0 bases, leaving 11 bases not matched to a gene. This CDR3 contains 17 residues. From germline, CDR1 is SNHLY and CDR2 FYNNEI. CDR3 nucleotides: TGTGCCAGCAGCCGAACCATTAGCGGGTACTCCTACAATGAGCAGTTCTTC. Residues: CASSRTISGYSYNEQFF.

Of note for this clone: This CDR3 is also generated by other DNA sequences in the sample. This chain joins TRBV10-2 and TRBJ2-7; unclear D gene. This CDR3 comprises 11 residues. The germline V and J ends were trimmed by 2 bases and 3 bases, with 2 bases remaining between them. Germline lookup yields CDR1 WSHSY and CDR2 SAAADI. The CDR3 DNA follows: TGCGCCAGCAGTGAGAGCTACGAGCAGTACTTC. Residues: CASSESYEQYF.

The chain joins TRBV5-4 to TRBJ1-1, with TRBD1 identical over 10 bases. The V gene end was trimmed by 0 bases and the J gene end by 3 bases; junction bases not matched to a gene: 2. The CDR3 runs 15 residues. CDR1 is SGHNT, CDR2 YYREEE, per germline (reference sequence). CDR3 in DNA: TGTGCCAGCAGCTTGGGGACAGGGGGGGACACTGAAGCTTTCTTT. This translates into CASSLGTGGDTEAFF.

The gene calls are TRBV7-9 and TRBJ2-1; 7 bases are shared with TRBD2. This CDR3 region has 15 residues. V lost 7 bases to trimming and J lost 4 bases; unmatched junction nucleotides: 10. In germline, CDR1 is SEHNR, CDR2 FQNEAQ (reference sequence). This chain's CDR3 is CASILRDGRYNEQFF. DNA of the CDR3: TGTGCCAGCATCCTTCGGGACGGGAGGTACAATGAGCAGTTCTTC.

The V and J genes are TRBV14 and TRBJ2-7; TRBD2 agrees at 10 bases. The ends lost 4 bases at V and 7 bases at J; junction bases unmatched: 22. This CDR3 has 19 residues. Looked up from germline, CDR1 is SGHDN and CDR2 is FVKESK. DNA of the CDR3: TGTGCCAGCAGCCGCTACGCTTACCCGGGTCTAGCGGGAGTGGGGGAGCAGTACTTC. It specifies CASSRYAYPGLAGVGEQYF.

V is TRBV7-9 and J is TRBJ1-4; tentative D call: TRBD1 (5 bases). The V gene's germline CDR1 is SEHNR and CDR2 FQNEAQ (reference sequence). This CDR3 is 14 amino acids long. The V end lost 0 bases, the J end lost 7 bases, and 9 bases lay between the germline ends. CDR3 sequence reads: CASSLAGTVEKLFF. CDR3 DNA sequence: TGTGCCAGCAGCTTAGCCGGGACTGTTGAAAAACTGTTTTTT.

As concerns this clone: The sample holds other DNA sequences that translate to the same CDR3. The chain couples TRBV5-1 to TRBJ2-2, with D uncertain. The germline V gene encodes CDR1 SGHRS and CDR2 YFSETQ. This CDR3 spans 12 amino acids. Trimming removed 5 bases at V and 2 bases at J, with 4 bases between. CDR3 residues: CASRDNTGELFF. The DNA for the CDR3 is TGCGCCAGCAGAGACAACACCGGGGAGCTGTTTTTT. The full variable domain, in which reference TRBV5-1 and TRBJ2-2 provide the parts outside the CDR3, is KAGVTQTPRYLIKTRGQQVTLSCSPISGHRSVSWYQQTPGQGLQFLFEYFSETQRNKGNFPGRFSGRQFSNSRSEMNVSTLELGDSALYLCASRDNTGELFFGEGSRLTVL.

The J gene is TRBJ2-3, the V gene TRBV7-9, with D possibly TRBD2 on 5 matching bases. Trimming took off 4 bases at V and 0 bases at J, with 14 bases between the two ends. Germline V gene data show CDR1 as SEHNR and CDR2 as FQNEAQ (reference sequence). The CDR3 extends over 16 amino acids. The CDR3 DNA reads as TGTGCCAGCAGCTCCCTAGCAGATACTAGCACAGATACGCAGTATTTT. Residues: CASSSLADTSTDTQYF.

The rearrangement links TRBV7-3 to TRBJ1-3, with D maybe TRBD1 (6 bases). The CDR3 spans 13 residues. V lost 3 bases and J 8 bases, leaving 11 bases between the germline ends. CDR1 and CDR2 from the germline V gene are SGHTA and FQGTGA. CDR3 residues: CASSFTGTHTIYF. CDR3 in DNA: TGTGCCAGCAGCTTTACAGGGACCCACACCATATATTTT.

The CDR3 DNA reads as TGCGCCAGCAGCTTTCAGGGAGAAGATACGCAGTATTTT. The encoded protein is CASSFQGEDTQYF. The gene calls are TRBV5-1 and TRBJ2-3; D might be TRBD1 or TRBD2, each matching 5 bases. V was pared by 2 bases and J by 5 bases, with 9 bases between. This CDR3 region has 13 residues. Germline V CDR1 and CDR2: SGHRS, YFSETQ.

The gene calls are TRBV7-3 and TRBJ2-1, with TRBD2 identical over 8 bases. The CDR3 extends over 15 amino acids. V shed 2 bases and J 9 bases; nucleotides not matched to a gene: 9. CDR1 is SGHTA and CDR2 is FQGTGA in the germline V gene. The CDR3: CASSLGLAPSIEQFF. CDR3 bases: TGTGCCAGCAGCTTAGGACTAGCTCCTAGCATTGAGCAGTTCTTC.

This sequence joins TRBV5-1 and TRBJ2-5; maybe TRBD1 (6 bases). The CDR3 length is 15 residues. The V gene's germline CDR1 is SGHRS and CDR2 YFSETQ. Trimming took 6 bases from V and 5 from J, leaving 20 bases between them. The CDR3 sequence: CASNEGTIIYETQYF. CDR3 nucleotide sequence: TGCGCCAGCAATGAAGGGACAATCATTTATGAGACCCAGTACTTC.

This chain links TRBV18 with TRBJ2-5; D is possibly TRBD1 (5 bases). Looked up from germline, CDR1 is KGHSH and CDR2 is LQKENI. The CDR3 covers 15 residues. V shed 1 base and J shed 5 bases, with 14 bases lying between them. The CDR3 is CASSPQLGARETQYF. The CDR3 DNA sequence: TGTGCCAGCTCACCACAGCTAGGGGCGCGGGAGACCCAGTACTTC.

This chain links TRBV7-8 with TRBJ1-5; D is unclear. Trimming removed 7 bases at V and 1 base at J, with 11 bases between. Per the germline V gene, CDR1 is SGHVS and CDR2 is FQNEAQ. CDR3 length equals 14 residues. The CDR3 DNA reads TGTGCCAGCACGGTTCAAGTCAGCAATCAGCCCCAGCATTTT. This gives the protein CASTVQVSNQPQHF. The full variable domain, in which reference TRBV7-8 and TRBJ1-5 provide the parts outside the CDR3, is GAGVSQSPRYKVAKRGQDVALRCDPISGHVSLFWYQQALGQGPEFLTYFQNEAQLDKSGLPSDRFFAERPEGSVSTLKIQRTQQEDSAVYLCASTVQVSNQPQHFGDGTRLSIL.

A remark on this clone: The sample carries other DNA sequences with the same CDR3. This sequence joins TRBV5-1 and TRBJ2-7, with TRBD2 identical over 11 bases. CDR3 length: 14 amino acids. Germline CDR1 and CDR2: SGHRS and YFSETQ. V gave up 1 base and J gave up 3 bases; unmatched junction bases: 0. The CDR3 coding sequence is TGCGCCAGCAGCTTGACTAGCGGGGGCTACGAGCAGTACTTC. Translating it yields CASSLTSGGYEQYF.

The chain uses TRBV27 and TRBJ2-1; D unclear. V lost 7 bases to trimming and J lost 7 bases, with 26 bases between them. Germline-derived CDR1 and CDR2 are MNHEY and SMNVEV (reference sequence). The CDR3 totals 17 residues. The CDR3 DNA reads as TGTGCCAGCATCCCCTTGGGCCCCGGATCCCCCTTAAATGAGCAGTTCTTC. This codes for CASIPLGPGSPLNEQFF.

The CDR3 DNA follows: TGTGCCAGTAGCGATTATGGCGGGGCGAAAGACACCGGGGAGCTGTTTTTT. Residues: CASSDYGGAKDTGELFF. This sequence joins TRBV19 and TRBJ2-2; the D gene is possibly TRBD2 (6 bases). Germline V CDR1 and CDR2: LNHDA, SQIVND (reference sequence). The V end was cut by 6 bases, the J end by 3 bases, with 20 bases between. The CDR3 is 17 residues long.